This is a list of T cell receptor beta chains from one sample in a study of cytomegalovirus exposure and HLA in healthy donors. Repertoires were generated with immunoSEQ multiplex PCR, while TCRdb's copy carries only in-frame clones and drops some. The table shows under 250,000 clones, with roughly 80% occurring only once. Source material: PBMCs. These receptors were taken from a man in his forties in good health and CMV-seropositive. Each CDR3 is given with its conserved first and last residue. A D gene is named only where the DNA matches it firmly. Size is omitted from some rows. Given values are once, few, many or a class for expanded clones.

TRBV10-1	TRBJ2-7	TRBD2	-	TGCGCCAGCAGCCTAGCGGGAGGGCGCGAGCAGTACTTC	CASSLAGGREQYF
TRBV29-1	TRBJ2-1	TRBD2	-	TGCAGCGTTGAATTAGCGGGGTCCTACAATGAGCAGTTCTTC	CSVELAGSYNEQFF
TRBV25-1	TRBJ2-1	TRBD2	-	TGTGCCAGCACGGGACTAGCCCCTAAGGAGCAGTTCTTC	CASTGLAPKEQFF
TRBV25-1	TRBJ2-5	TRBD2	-	TGTGCCAGCAGTGGAGGACTAGCGGGAGTAGAGACCCAGTACTTC	CASSGGLAGVETQYF
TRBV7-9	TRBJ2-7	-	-	TGTGCCACCCAGGGGATCGAGCAGTACTTC	CATQGIEQYF
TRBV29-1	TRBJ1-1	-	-	TGCAGCGTCCCGAACAGGTTTGAAGCTTTCTTT	CSVPNRFEAFF
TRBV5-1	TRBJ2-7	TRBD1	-	TGCGCCAGCAGCTTCGACAGGGGGCCGAACGAGCAGTACTTC	CASSFDRGPNEQYF
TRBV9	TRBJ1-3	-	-	TGTGCCAGCAGACCTGGGGGACACAACTCTGGAAACACCATATATTTT	CASRPGGHNSGNTIYF
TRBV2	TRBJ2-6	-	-	TGTGCCAGCAGTGAAACAGGGCCTAGCTCTGGGGCCAACGTCCTGACTTTC	CASSETGPSSGANVLTF
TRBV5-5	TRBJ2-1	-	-	TGTGCCAGCAGCTTGGAGAGGAACCTGCCCTACAATGAGCAGTTCTTC	CASSLERNLPYNEQFF
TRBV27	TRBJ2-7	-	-	TGTGCTGTGCGGGGCCTGAGCTCCTACGAGCAGTACTTC	CAVRGLSSYEQYF
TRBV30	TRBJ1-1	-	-	TGCTTGGGACTGAGGAACACTGAAGCTTTCTTT	CLGLRNTEAFF
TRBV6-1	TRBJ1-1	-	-	TGTGCCAGCATTAGAACAGGGCGCACTGAAGCTTTCTTT	CASIRTGRTEAFF
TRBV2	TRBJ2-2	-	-	TGTGCCAGCAGTGACAGTGACGGGGGGGAGCTGTTTTTT	CASSDSDGGELFF
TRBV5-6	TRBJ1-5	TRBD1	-	TGTGCCAGCAGCTTTGGGACAGTTAGCAATCAGCCCCAGCATTTT	CASSFGTVSNQPQHF
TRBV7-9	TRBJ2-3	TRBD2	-	TGTGCCAGCAGCTCGGGGGGGGCGGGCACAGATACGCAGTATTTT	CASSSGGAGTDTQYF
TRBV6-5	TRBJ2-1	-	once	TGTGCCAGCAGTTACTATAGGCTAGGAAGCGGTGAGCAGTTCTTC	CASSYYRLGSGEQFF